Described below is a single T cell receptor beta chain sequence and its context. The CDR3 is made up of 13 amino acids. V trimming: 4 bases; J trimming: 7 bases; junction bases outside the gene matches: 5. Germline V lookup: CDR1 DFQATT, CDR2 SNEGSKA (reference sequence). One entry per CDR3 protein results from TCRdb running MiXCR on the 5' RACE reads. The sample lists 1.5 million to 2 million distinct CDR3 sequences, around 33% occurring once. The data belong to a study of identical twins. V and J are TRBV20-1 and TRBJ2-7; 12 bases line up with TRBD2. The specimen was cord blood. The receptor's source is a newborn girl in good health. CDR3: CSANPSGRGEQYF. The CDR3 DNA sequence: TGCAGTGCTAATCCTAGCGGGAGGGGGGAGCAGTACTTC.